The 17 T cell receptor beta chains given below trace back to one sample, sequenced in a study of blood T cell repertoires in COVID-19. Here immunoSEQ multiplex PCR was the method, and the copy in TCRdb shows in-frame clones only, minus some. The table includes a few hundred thousand clones, about nine tenths detected once. Sequencing used PBMCs or T cells enriched from blood (not recorded which). These receptors came from a woman aged 18-29 years who had recovered from COVID-19.

The chain recombines TRBV6-2 or TRBV6-3 with TRBJ2-5; D unresolved. The CDR3 totals 13 residues. V lost 5 bases and J lost 1, with 8 bases in between. The germline gives CDR1 MNHEY, CDR2 SVGEGT. CDR3 region: CASSPPPQETQYF. CDR3 bases: TGTGCCAGCAGTCCCCCTCCCCAAGAGACCCAGTACTTC.

The rearrangement joins TRBV5-1 to TRBJ1-1; D ambiguous. The CDR3 has 15 amino acids. V gave up 0 bases and J gave up 5 bases, with 14 bases separating them. CDR1 and CDR2 from the germline V gene are SGHRS and YFSETQ. The CDR3 coding sequence is TGCGCCAGCAGCTTGGTTGAATGGGAGGAAACTGAAGCTTTCTTT. As protein: CASSLVEWEETEAFF.

This clone was picked up a small number of times. The genes are TRBV24-1 and TRBJ2-1; possible D gene TRBD2, 5 bases. CDR3 length equals 13 residues. Trimming left V 4 bases short and J 9 bases short, with 12 bases between. Germline CDR1 KGHDR, CDR2 SFDVKD. The CDR3, as DNA: TGTGCCACCAGTGAAACGCGGGTTAGTGAGCAGTTCTTC. This gives the protein CATSETRVSEQFF.

The chain has TRBV15 and TRBJ1-6; TRBD1 matches 7 bases. Germline CDR1 is LNHNV and CDR2 is YYDKDF (reference sequence). The CDR3 spans 17 residues. Trimming at V came to 9 bases and at J to 5 bases, leaving 16 bases not matched to a gene. The CDR3 loop reads CATNYWDSEKDNSPLHF. The CDR3 DNA is TGTGCCACGAACTATTGGGACAGTGAGAAAGATAATTCACCCCTCCACTTT.

The chain uses TRBV10-3 and TRBJ2-5, with 8 bases lining up with TRBD2. There are 18 residues in the CDR3. CDR1 is ENHRY and CDR2 is SYGVKD in the germline V gene. Trimming at V came to 6 bases and at J to 2 bases, leaving 17 bases not matched to a gene. This chain's CDR3 is CAISPITPRGGFQETQYF. The CDR3 nucleotides are TGTGCCATCAGCCCAATAACCCCACGGGGGGGATTTCAAGAGACCCAGTACTTC.

This clone was found a few times. The CDR3 DNA reads as TGTGCCCAGAGTCTTCCGGCAGGGCCAACCTACGAGCAGTACTTC. Amino acids: CAQSLPAGPTYEQYF. The chain carries TRBV30 and TRBJ2-7, with a possible D match to TRBD1 (5 bases). CDR1 is GTSNPN, CDR2 SVGIG, per germline (reference sequence). The CDR3 extends over 15 amino acids. Trimming stripped 8 bases from V and 2 bases from J, with 22 bases between.

V usage is TRBV30 and J usage is TRBJ1-2; D perhaps matches TRBD1 (5 bases). V was trimmed by 2 bases and J by 5 bases, leaving 18 bases between them. The CDR3 runs 15 residues. Germline V lookup: CDR1 GTSNPN, CDR2 SVGIG (reference sequence). CDR3 protein: CAWSIKLRGDYGYTF. As DNA, the CDR3 is TGTGCCTGGAGTATAAAACTCCGGGGGGATTATGGCTACACCTTC.

The chain is built from TRBV5-1 and TRBJ2-7, with D uncertain. Trimming stripped 0 bases from V and 6 bases from J, with 4 bases between. CDR3 length: 11 amino acids. Germline CDR1 is SGHRS and CDR2 is YFSETQ. The CDR3 reads CASSLDSEQYF. CDR3 DNA sequence: TGCGCCAGCAGCTTGGACTCCGAGCAGTACTTC.

This clone showed up just once. The chain links TRBV11-2 to TRBJ2-5; 8 positions agree with TRBD1. Trimming at V came to 5 bases and at J to 3 bases, leaving 5 bases not matched to a gene. Germline V gene sequence: CDR1 SGHAT, CDR2 FQNNGV. The CDR3 runs to 14 residues. CDR3 loop: CASSPLDREETQYF. The CDR3 DNA reads as TGTGCCAGCAGCCCCTTGGACAGGGAAGAGACCCAGTACTTC.

This rearrangement joins TRBV9 to TRBJ2-1; 8 nucleotides agree with TRBD1. The germline CDR1 and CDR2 sequences are SGDLS and YYNGEE. This CDR3 has 12 amino acids. The V segment lost 7 bases and the J segment 7 bases; nucleotides outside the gene matches: 4. CDR3 sequence reads: CASGQGANEQFF. The CDR3 DNA sequence: TGTGCCAGCGGGCAGGGGGCAAATGAGCAGTTCTTC.

This sequence joins TRBV7-9 and TRBJ2-3; 11 bases align to TRBD2. The V gene's germline CDR1 is SEHNR and CDR2 FQNEAQ (reference sequence). The CDR3 length is 17 residues. Losses at the gene ends were 5 bases for V and 0 bases for J; bases not matched to a gene: 7. CDR3 loop: CASSPILAGGSTDTQYF. Written as DNA, the CDR3 is TGTGCCAGCAGCCCCATTCTAGCGGGGGGTAGCACAGATACGCAGTATTTT. Combining the CDR3 with reference TRBV7-9 and TRBJ2-3 gives the whole variable domain DTGVSQNPRHKITKRGQNVTFRCDPISEHNRLYWYRQTLGQGPEFLTYFQNEAQLEKSRLLSDRFSAERPKGSFSTLEIQRTEQGDSAMYLCASSPILAGGSTDTQYFGPGTRLTVL.

The rearrangement joins TRBV15 to TRBJ2-7; D is possibly TRBD2 (5 bases). The V end lost 1 base, the J end lost 7 bases, and 8 bases lay between the germline ends. The length of the CDR3 is 12 residues. Per the germline V gene, CDR1 is LNHNV and CDR2 is YYDKDF (reference sequence). Here the CDR3 reads CATSRVRGEQYF. The CDR3 DNA is TGTGCCACCAGCAGAGTCCGGGGAGAGCAGTACTTC.

The chain recombines TRBV6-6 with TRBJ2-2; TRBD2 agrees at 7 bases. The CDR3 has 12 amino acids. Germline values: CDR1 MNHNY, CDR2 SVGAGI (reference sequence). V was clipped by 8 bases and J by 6 bases; unmatched bases: 3. The CDR3 loop reads CASGGDPGELFF. The CDR3 DNA sequence: TGTGCCAGCGGGGGGGACCCCGGGGAGCTGTTTTTT.

V gene TRBV5-6 combines with J gene TRBJ1-4; D is unclear. This CDR3 region has 16 residues. Germline CDR1 reads SGHDT; CDR2 reads YYEEEE. V lost 0 bases to trimming and J lost 6 bases, with 15 bases between them. The CDR3 loop reads CASSLGLWAKDEKLFF. CDR3 nucleotide sequence: TGTGCCAGCAGCTTGGGTTTATGGGCCAAGGATGAAAAACTGTTTTTT.

The V gene is TRBV7-9, the J gene TRBJ2-7; possibly TRBD1 for D (6 bases). V was pared by 5 bases and J by 7 bases, with 12 bases between. Germline assignment: CDR1 SEHNR and CDR2 FQNEAQ (reference sequence). This CDR3 comprises 12 residues. CDR3 residues: CASSPGTSEQYF. CDR3 nucleotides: TGTGCCAGCAGCCCCGGGACAAGTGAGCAGTACTTC.

The V gene is TRBV6-6, the J gene TRBJ1-5; 10 nucleotides line up with TRBD1. J was trimmed by 7 bases and V by 5 bases; bases with no gene match: 11. This CDR3 is built from 16 residues. From germline, CDR1 is MNHNY and CDR2 SVGAGI (reference sequence). The CDR3 region has the DNA TGTGCCAGCAGTAACCGGGACAGGGGAGTGGGACAGCCCCAGCATTTT. It is translated as CASSNRDRGVGQPQHF.

Comment on this clone: Distinct nucleotide sequences in the sample also encode this CDR3. The chain joins TRBV5-4 to TRBJ1-2; TRBD1 matches at 11 bases. The CDR3 runs to 15 residues. The germline V gene has CDR1 SGHNT and CDR2 YYREEE (reference sequence). V shed 0 bases, J shed 7 bases, and the junction held 5 bases outside the gene matches. CDR3 DNA: TGTGCCAGCAGCTTGGCCGGGACAGGGGGAATTGGCTACACCTTC. Protein sequence: CASSLAGTGGIGYTF.